The 25 T cell receptor beta chains presented below share a single source sample, sequenced in a study of T cell repertoires in cytomegalovirus infection. Using its own MiXCR run on the reads, TCRdb lists one record per CDR3 protein. The sample holds around 530,000 distinct CDR3 sequences, 26% seen once. Sequencing input: PBMCs. The receptors shown here come from a human donor in good health (CMV status not recorded). Some clones in this sample may be carry-over from other donors' samples.

This clonotype was seen only a few times. The chain employs TRBV15 and TRBJ2-3; D is perhaps TRBD2 (5 bases). The CDR3 is 14 amino acids. Germline values: CDR1 LNHNV, CDR2 YYDKDF (reference sequence). Trimming cost V 5 bases and J 4 bases, with 13 bases left between them. CDR3 DNA sequence: TGTGCCACCAGCCCCTACCCGGGGTCAGATACGCAGTATTTT. Amino acid sequence: CATSPYPGSDTQYF.

The chain links TRBV6-1 to TRBJ2-7, with D unresolved. V lost 3 bases, J lost 5 bases, and 23 bases lay in between. Germline V gene sequence: CDR1 MNHNS, CDR2 SASEGT. The CDR3 has 17 amino acids. This CDR3 reads CASSDTETTYRKDEQYV. The DNA for the CDR3 is TGTGCCAGCAGTGACACGGAAACGACCTACAGAAAGGACGAGCAGTACGTC.

This chain connects TRBV27 to TRBJ1-1; no clear D. V shed 1 base and J shed 4 bases, with 13 bases lying between them. The CDR3 is made up of 15 amino acids. Germline CDR1 and CDR2: MNHEY and SMNVEV (reference sequence). CDR3 nucleotide sequence: TGTGCCAGCAGTTTATATCGCCTCCGGGCCACTGAAGCTTTCTTT. As protein: CASSLYRLRATEAFF.

V usage is TRBV11-3 and J usage is TRBJ1-2; D possibly corresponds to TRBD1 (6 bases). This CDR3 has 14 amino acids. Trimming removed 5 bases at V and 5 bases at J, with 15 bases between. Germline V lookup: CDR1 SGHNT, CDR2 YENEEA. In nucleotides, the CDR3 is TGTGCCAGCAGCCCTACCTACAGGGAATATGGCTACACCTTC. It encodes CASSPTYREYGYTF. Together with reference TRBV11-3 and TRBJ1-2, the CDR3 gives the full variable domain: EAGVVQSPRYKIIEKKQPVAFWCNPISGHNTLYWYLQNLGQGPELLIRYENEEAVDDSQLPKDRFSAERLKGVDSTLKIQPAELGDSAVYLCASSPTYREYGYTFGSGTRLTVV.

This sequence joins TRBV11-2 and TRBJ2-5; D might be TRBD1 (6 bases). This CDR3 has 10 residues. CDR1 is SGHAT, CDR2 FQNNGV, per germline. Trimming pared 4 bases from V and 9 bases from J, leaving 6 bases between. CDR3 in amino acids: CASSSGAQYF. CDR3 nucleotide sequence: TGTGCCAGCAGCTCAGGGGCCCAGTACTTC.

This clonotype has just a few counts. The chain is built from TRBV12-3 or TRBV12-4 and TRBJ1-5, with 9 bases identical to TRBD1. The V segment lost 3 bases and the J segment 6 bases; nucleotides outside the gene matches: 9. The CDR3 sequence is 16 residues long. The CDR3 DNA follows: TGTGCCAGCAGTTTCGGGACAGGGAATTTCCGTCAGCCCCAGCATTTT. Encoded protein: CASSFGTGNFRQPQHF.

The J gene is TRBJ2-1, the V gene TRBV5-1; the D call may be TRBD1 or TRBD2 (6 bases each). Germline loops: CDR1 SGHRS, CDR2 YFSETQ. This CDR3 has 16 residues. Trimming removed 4 bases at V and 5 bases at J, with 19 bases between. The CDR3 nucleotides read TGCGCCAGCAGCACTCACCCTAGGGGGGCCGACAATGAGCAGTTCTTC. Its translation: CASSTHPRGADNEQFF.

The V gene is TRBV29-1, the J gene TRBJ2-7, with a weak D call TRBD1 (5 bases). CDR1 and CDR2 (germline): SQVTM, ANQGSEA. Trimming took off 1 base at V and 1 base at J, with 14 bases between the two ends. The CDR3 loop spans 15 amino acids. In DNA form, the CDR3 reads TGCAGCGTTGAAGTGAACAGGATTAAATCCTACGAGCAGTACTTC. It yields the protein CSVEVNRIKSYEQYF.

This clonotype occurred many times. V and J are TRBV7-9 and TRBJ1-2; the D gene is possibly TRBD1 (6 bases). The CDR3 has 14 residues. Trimming took off 3 bases at V and 5 bases at J, with 13 bases between the two ends. The V gene's germline CDR1 is SEHNR and CDR2 FQNEAQ (reference sequence). CDR3 sequence reads: CASSLAGDTYGYTF. As DNA, the CDR3 is TGTGCCAGCAGCTTGGCCGGGGACACATATGGCTACACCTTC.

The gene calls are TRBV10-2 and TRBJ1-5; 8 bases line up with TRBD1. The germline gives CDR1 WSHSY, CDR2 SAAADI. The CDR3 has 14 residues. J lost 6 bases, V lost 4 bases, and 5 bases had no gene match. The CDR3 DNA sequence: TGCGCCAGCAGTGGTGACAGGGGAAGTCAGCCCCAGCATTTT. Amino acids: CASSGDRGSQPQHF.

This clonotype showed up just a few times. This rearrangement joins TRBV6-5 to TRBJ1-5, with D uncertain. Deletions cut 6 bases from V and 10 bases from J, with 19 bases between. The CDR3 has 14 residues. Germline loops: CDR1 MNHEY, CDR2 SVGAGI. CDR3 in amino acids: CASRVRSGAEPQHF. CDR3 in DNA: TGTGCCAGCAGGGTGAGGTCAGGAGCCGAACCCCAGCATTTT.

This sequence joins TRBV11-3 and TRBJ2-3, with 7 bases that match TRBD1. Germline CDR1 reads SGHNT; CDR2 reads YENEEA. The CDR3 contains 16 residues. With 1 base clipped from V and 7 bases from J, the junction kept 11 bases outside the gene matches. Written as DNA, the CDR3 is TGTGCCAGCAGCTTAGCCTCGGACAGGAGACTCCATACGCAGTATTTT. Encoded protein: CASSLASDRRLHTQYF. The variable domain in full, completed from reference TRBV11-3 and TRBJ2-3, reads EAGVVQSPRYKIIEKKQPVAFWCNPISGHNTLYWYLQNLGQGPELLIRYENEEAVDDSQLPKDRFSAERLKGVDSTLKIQPAELGDSAVYLCASSLASDRRLHTQYFGPGTRLTVL.

This clonotype was seen a few times. The V and J genes are TRBV4-1 and TRBJ1-6, with no clear D. V was pared by 1 base and J by 14 bases, with 6 bases between. There are 11 residues in the CDR3. Per the germline V gene, CDR1 is MGHRA and CDR2 is YSYEKL. CDR3 residues: CASSQVGSLHF. Written as DNA, the CDR3 is TGCGCCAGCAGCCAAGTTGGATCCCTCCACTTT.

This clonotype has at least ten counts. This chain connects TRBV12-3 or TRBV12-4 to TRBJ2-3; TRBD2 matches at 10 bases. The CDR3 covers 16 residues. Trimming cost V 5 bases and J 3 bases; bases outside gene matches: 8. CDR3: CASSPSLAGWTDTQYF. CDR3 in DNA: TGTGCCAGCAGTCCCTCACTAGCGGGATGGACAGATACGCAGTATTTT.

Only a few counts were recorded for this clonotype. The chain couples TRBV28 to TRBJ2-1; D is unresolved. The germline V gene encodes CDR1 MDHEN and CDR2 SYDVKM. With 6 bases removed from V and 8 bases from J, the gap between germline ends came to 14 bases. The CDR3 loop spans 13 amino acids. The CDR3 DNA is TGTGCCAGCAGCCATAACGGGTGGGATGAGCAGTTCTTC. Its protein is CASSHNGWDEQFF.

This clonotype has a count of ten or more. V gene TRBV4-1 combines with J gene TRBJ2-3; D uncertain. Trimming pared 0 bases from V and 7 bases from J, leaving 11 bases between. The CDR3 totals 14 residues. Looked up from germline, CDR1 is MGHRA and CDR2 is YSYEKL. The CDR3 loop reads CASSQERHGYTQYF. CDR3 DNA: TGCGCCAGCAGCCAAGAACGACACGGGTATACGCAGTATTTT.

The chain carries TRBV7-2 and TRBJ2-7; TRBD2 aligns across 13 bases. Germline V gene lookup returns CDR1 SGHTA and CDR2 FQGNSA. J lost 4 bases, V lost 4 bases, and 4 bases had no gene match. The CDR3 runs 15 residues. The CDR3 DNA sequence: TGTGCCAGCAGCTCCATGGGACTAGCGGGATACGAGCAGTACTTC. Protein sequence: CASSSMGLAGYEQYF.

The CDR3 loop reads CASSLAPNTDTQYF. For the CDR3, the DNA is TGTGCCAGCAGCTTAGCTCCGAACACAGATACGCAGTATTTT. V and J are TRBV7-6 and TRBJ2-3; the D is unclear. Trimming took 0 bases from V and 2 from J, leaving 6 bases between them. The CDR3 contains 14 residues. Germline V gene lookup returns CDR1 SGHVS and CDR2 FNYEAQ.

This clonotype was observed at least ten times. J is TRBJ2-1 and V is TRBV7-6; 8 nucleotides line up with TRBD1. There are 15 residues in the CDR3. Germline assignment: CDR1 SGHVS and CDR2 FNYEAQ. V shed 7 bases and J 6 bases; nucleotides not matched to a gene: 11. Written as DNA, the CDR3 is TGTGCCAGCAACCAGGGGGCCGAGGATCGCAATGAGCAGTTCTTC. It specifies CASNQGAEDRNEQFF.

The genes are TRBV9 and TRBJ2-7; 10 positions agree with TRBD2. Germline CDR1 and CDR2: SGDLS and YYNGEE. V lost 3 bases to trimming and J lost 2 bases; unmatched junction nucleotides: 5. This CDR3 spans 15 amino acids. The CDR3 spells CASSATAGGPYEQYF. In DNA, the CDR3 is TGTGCCAGCAGCGCGACAGCGGGAGGGCCCTACGAGCAGTACTTC.

This clonotype was counted many times. The rearrangement links TRBV11-3 to TRBJ2-1, with TRBD2 matching over 11 bases. The CDR3 extends over 13 amino acids. With 5 bases clipped from V and 10 bases from J, the junction kept 4 bases outside the gene matches. The germline CDR1 and CDR2 sequences are SGHNT and YENEEA. DNA of the CDR3: TGTGCCAGCAGCACCCGACTAGCGGGAGAGCAGTTCTTC. This codes for CASSTRLAGEQFF.

The V gene is TRBV6-5, the J gene TRBJ2-7; D is uncertain. The germline CDR1 and CDR2 sequences are MNHEY and SVGAGI. The CDR3 is made up of 15 amino acids. With 2 bases removed from V and 0 bases from J, the gap between germline ends came to 11 bases. DNA for the CDR3: TGTGCCAGCAGTTACGGTGCGAGCTCCTCCTACGAGCAGTACGTC. Amino acid sequence: CASSYGASSSYEQYV.

This chain links TRBV3-1 with TRBJ2-1; perhaps TRBD2 as D (5 bases). The CDR3 spans 13 residues. Germline CDR1 reads LGHDT; CDR2 reads YNNKEL (reference sequence). The V gene lost 4 bases and the J gene lost 7 bases, with 11 bases spanning the gap. The chain's CDR3 is CASSPGLTNEQFF. CDR3 DNA: TGTGCCAGCAGCCCCGGACTTACTAATGAGCAGTTCTTC.

The chain joins TRBV7-2 to TRBJ2-2; maybe TRBD1 (6 bases). Trimming took 10 bases from V and 9 from J, leaving 15 bases between them. Germline-derived CDR1 and CDR2 are SGHTA and FQGNSA. The CDR3 totals 12 residues. DNA of the CDR3: TGTGCCACCACCGGACAGCCCCGGGAGCTGTTTTTT. Its translation is CATTGQPRELFF.

This clonotype has only a few counts. The chain links TRBV27 to TRBJ2-7; TRBD2 aligns across 9 bases. V was pared by 6 bases and J by 7 bases, with 10 bases of the junction left unmatched. This CDR3 has 14 residues. Germline CDR1 reads MNHEY; CDR2 reads SMNVEV (reference sequence). CDR3 sequence: CASRRTSETLEQYV. In DNA, the CDR3 is TGTGCCAGCAGACGGACTAGCGAGACCTTAGAGCAGTACGTC.